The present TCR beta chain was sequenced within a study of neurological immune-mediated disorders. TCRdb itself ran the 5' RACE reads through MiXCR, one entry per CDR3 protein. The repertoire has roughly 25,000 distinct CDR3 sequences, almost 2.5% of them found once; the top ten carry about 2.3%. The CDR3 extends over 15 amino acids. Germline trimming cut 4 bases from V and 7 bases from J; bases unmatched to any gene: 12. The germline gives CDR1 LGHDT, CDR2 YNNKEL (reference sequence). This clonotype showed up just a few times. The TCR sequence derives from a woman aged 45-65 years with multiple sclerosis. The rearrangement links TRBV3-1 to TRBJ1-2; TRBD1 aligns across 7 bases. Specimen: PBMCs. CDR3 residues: CASSPFDRVRSGYTF. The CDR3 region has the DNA TGTGCCAGCAGCCCCTTCGACAGGGTTCGAAGTGGCTACACCTTC.